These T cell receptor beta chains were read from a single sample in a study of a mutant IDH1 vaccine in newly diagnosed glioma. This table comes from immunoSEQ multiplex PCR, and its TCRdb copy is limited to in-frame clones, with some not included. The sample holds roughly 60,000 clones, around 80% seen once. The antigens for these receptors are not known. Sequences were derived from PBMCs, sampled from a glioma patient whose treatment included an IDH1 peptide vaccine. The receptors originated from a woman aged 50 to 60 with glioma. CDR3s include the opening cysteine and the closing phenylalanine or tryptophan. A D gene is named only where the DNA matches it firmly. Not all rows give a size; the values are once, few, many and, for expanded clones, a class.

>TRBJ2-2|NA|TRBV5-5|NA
CASSPSRQVVGELFF
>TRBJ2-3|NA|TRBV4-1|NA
CASSQVGGGYTSSTDTQYF
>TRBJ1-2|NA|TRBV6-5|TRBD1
CASSTRTGSGYGYTF
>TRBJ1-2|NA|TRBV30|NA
CAWSPPRGRPTF
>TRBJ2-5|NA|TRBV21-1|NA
CASSKEWGGWETQYF
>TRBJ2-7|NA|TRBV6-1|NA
CASKGGPISYEQYF
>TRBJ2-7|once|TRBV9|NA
CASSAQDSNYEQYF
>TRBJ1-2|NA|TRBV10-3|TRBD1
CAISGDREVGGYTF
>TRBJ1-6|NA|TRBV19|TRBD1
CASSPGQVASPLHF
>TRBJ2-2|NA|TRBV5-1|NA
CASFYRESTGELFF
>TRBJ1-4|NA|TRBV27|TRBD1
CASSRAGGVTNEKLFF
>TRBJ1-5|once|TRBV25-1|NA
CASSESQGGQPQHF
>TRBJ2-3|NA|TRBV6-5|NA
CASSRGADTQYF
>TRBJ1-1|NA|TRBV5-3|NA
CARSPREGTEAFF
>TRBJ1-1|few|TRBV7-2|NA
CASSLARNTEAFF
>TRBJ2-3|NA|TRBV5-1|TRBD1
CASSPQGLDTDTQYF
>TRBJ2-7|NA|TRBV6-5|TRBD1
CASSLSPTGRYEQYF
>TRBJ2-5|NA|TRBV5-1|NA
CASSLLMVTGETQYF
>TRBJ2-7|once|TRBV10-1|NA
CASSESGTTSYEQYF
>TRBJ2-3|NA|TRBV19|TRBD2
CASSPTSGGADTQYF
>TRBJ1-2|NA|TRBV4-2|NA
CASSQERAGIYGYTF
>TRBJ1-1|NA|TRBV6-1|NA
CASRTGNTEAFF
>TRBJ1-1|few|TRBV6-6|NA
CASSSYPWSTEAFF
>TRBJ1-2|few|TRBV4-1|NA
CASSQDGRDYGYTF
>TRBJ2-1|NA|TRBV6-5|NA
CASSRGRNEQFF
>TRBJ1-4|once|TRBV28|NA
CASSPGTNSGKLFF
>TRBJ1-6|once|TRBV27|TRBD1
CASSAGTGFSPLHF
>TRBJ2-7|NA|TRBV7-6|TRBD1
CASSGIGQGASGEQYF
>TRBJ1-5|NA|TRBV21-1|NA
CASSKGKSNQPQHF
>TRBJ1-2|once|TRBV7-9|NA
CASSPGAGRGYTF
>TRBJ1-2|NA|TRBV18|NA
CASSPNPGQFYGYTF
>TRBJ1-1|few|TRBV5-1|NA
CASTVFAGLDTEAFF
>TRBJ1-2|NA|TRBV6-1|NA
CASSVYRAIF
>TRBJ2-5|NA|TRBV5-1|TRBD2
CASTGGSVKETQYF
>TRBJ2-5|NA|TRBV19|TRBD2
CASSTASGERETQYF
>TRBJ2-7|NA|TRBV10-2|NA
CASSEEEGTEQYF
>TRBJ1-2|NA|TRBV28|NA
CASSSSVVKDYGYTF
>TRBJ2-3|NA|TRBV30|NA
CAWSVGVRGTDTQYF
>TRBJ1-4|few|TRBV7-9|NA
CASSLRQGNEKLFF
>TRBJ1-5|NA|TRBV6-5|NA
CASSKRQASDQPQHF
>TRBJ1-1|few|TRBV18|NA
CASSLGRQDEAFF
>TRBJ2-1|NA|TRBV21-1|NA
CASRPGQYNEQFF
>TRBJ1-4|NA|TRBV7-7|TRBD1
CASSFPRQGGLKLFF
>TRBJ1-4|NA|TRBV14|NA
CASSPTSQGLSEKLFF
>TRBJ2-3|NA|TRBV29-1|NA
CSVEDYGGEDTQYF
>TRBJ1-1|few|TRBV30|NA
CAWSFEGLGTEAFF
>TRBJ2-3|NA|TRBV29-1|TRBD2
CSVRTSGGPTLITQYF
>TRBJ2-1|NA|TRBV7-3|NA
CASSSGLGNNEQFF
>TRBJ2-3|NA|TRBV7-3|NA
CASSTDGQGGADTQYF
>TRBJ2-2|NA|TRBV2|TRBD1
CATGGGGGQGHRGTGELFF
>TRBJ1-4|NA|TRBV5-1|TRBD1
CASSLGTGSNEKLFF
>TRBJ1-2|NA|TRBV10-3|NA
CAISTTSGYGYTF
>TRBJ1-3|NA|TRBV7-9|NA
CASSLVSPGNTIYF
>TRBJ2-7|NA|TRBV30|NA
CAWTGRRYEQYF
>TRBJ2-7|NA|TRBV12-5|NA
CASGLDSHEQYF